This TCR beta chain was documented in a study of blood T cell repertoires in COVID-19 (TCRdb year 2020). With respect to the entire study: Samples covering the acute and convalescent phases of COVID-19 were provided by collaborators in the United States, Italy and Spain. The prospective study material was composed of cDNA or gDNA derived from T cells, B-cell-depleted T cells, or PBMCs. The dataset comprised deeply sampled blood TCRbeta repertoires from subjects exposed to, actively infected with, or recovered from COVID-19. A freely available public database, intended as a resource for researchers studying the immune response to SARS-CoV-2, is where the repertoires were released. The samples were drawn from two sources: the first 160 participants of the ongoing ImmuneRACE study, and 1,254 subjects contributed by 6 global collaborators. Nearly every sample came with metadata listing a de-identified subject ID, COVID-19 status, age in years and sex. Where available, HLA class I and class II types were taken from metadata supplied by the sample provider and were not determined by assay-based typing.

Collaborating institutions collected whole blood in K2EDTA tubes following their own protocols. For TCRbeta analysis, collaborators shipped samples as frozen whole blood, isolated PBMCs, or DNA extracted from either of those sample types. What the work shows at the level of the full study, not this receptor alone: Clinical and demographic metadata were provided uncurated, with the amount varying by source and participant.

A note on this clone: Its antigen is unknown. Per-base qualities were not stored, and no clone one base away is much larger.

From the cysteine up to the phenylalanine, the CDR3 has a length of 14 residues. The CDR3 DNA has 42 bases and is translated from base 1. The germline V gene encodes CDR1 SGDLS and CDR2 YYNGEE. The V and J ends are trimmed by 3 bases and 1 base, leaving 10 bases between them. The immunoSEQ Assay, a bias-controlled multiplex PCR, was used to amplify TCRbeta CDR3 regions from genomic DNA. Turning to the authors' computational methods: Within the assay, amplification of reference gene primers was used to estimate how many nucleated cells each sample contained. To quantify the absolute abundance of each unique TCRbeta CDR3 rearrangement, sequence reads were collapsed and filtered. For each sample, productive Simpson clonality was calculated as the square root of Simpson's diversity index across productive rearrangements. TCRdb obtained this table from immuneACCESS and retained in-frame rearrangements with V and J assigned. These tables miss some clones; where compared with another copy, unresolved V genes account for less than half of the shortfall, and the remainder is unexplained. That table furnishes V, J and clone size, whereas the DNA furnished D and trimming. The sample table contains tens of thousands of clones; only one count was recorded for 80% to 90% of them. The ten biggest clones cover more than 1.4% of the sample.

The TCR sequence derives from a woman aged 60-75 years with acute or convalescent COVID-19. The V and J segments used are TRBV9 and TRBJ1-1; confidence is insufficient to name the D gene. What was sequenced was peripheral blood. The CDR3 region: CASSAKTGNTEAFF. The bases are TGTGCCAGCAGCGCTAAGACTGGGAACACTGAAGCTTTCTTT.